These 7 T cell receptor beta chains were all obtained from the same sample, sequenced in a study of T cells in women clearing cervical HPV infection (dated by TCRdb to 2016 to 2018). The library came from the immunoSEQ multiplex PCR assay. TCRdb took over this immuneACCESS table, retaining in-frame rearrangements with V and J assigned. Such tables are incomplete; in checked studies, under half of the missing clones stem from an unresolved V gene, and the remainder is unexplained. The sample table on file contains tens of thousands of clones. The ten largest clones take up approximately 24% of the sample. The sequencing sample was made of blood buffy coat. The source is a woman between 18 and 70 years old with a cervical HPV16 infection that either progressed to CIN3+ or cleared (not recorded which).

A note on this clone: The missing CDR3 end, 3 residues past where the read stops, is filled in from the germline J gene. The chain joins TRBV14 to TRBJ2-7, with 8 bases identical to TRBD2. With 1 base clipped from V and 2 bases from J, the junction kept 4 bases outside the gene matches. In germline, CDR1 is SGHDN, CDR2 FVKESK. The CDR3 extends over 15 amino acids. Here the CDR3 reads CASSQGAGVPYEQYF. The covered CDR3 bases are TGTGCCAGCAGCCAAGGAGCGGGAGTTCCCTACGAG. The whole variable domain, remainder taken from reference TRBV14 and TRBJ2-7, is EAGVTQFPSHSVIEKGQTVTLRCDPISGHDNLYWYRRVMGKEIKFLLHFVKESKQDESGMPNNRFLAERTGGTYSTLKVQPAELEDSGVYFCASSQGAGVPYEQYFGPGTRLTVT.

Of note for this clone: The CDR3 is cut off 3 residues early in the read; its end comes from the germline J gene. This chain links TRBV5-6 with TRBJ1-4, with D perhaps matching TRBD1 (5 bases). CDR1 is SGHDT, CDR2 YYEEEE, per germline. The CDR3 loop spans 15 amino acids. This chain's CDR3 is CASSLGSSGANVLFF. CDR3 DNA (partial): TGTGCCAGCAGCTTAGGGAGCTCTGGGGCCAACGTA.

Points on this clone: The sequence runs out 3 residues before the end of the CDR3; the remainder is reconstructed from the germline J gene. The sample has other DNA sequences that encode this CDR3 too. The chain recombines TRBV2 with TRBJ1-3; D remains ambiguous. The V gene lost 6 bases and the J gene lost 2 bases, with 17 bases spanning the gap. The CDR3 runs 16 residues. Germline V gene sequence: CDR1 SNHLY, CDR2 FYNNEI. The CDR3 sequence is CASRTQKTLAGNTIYF. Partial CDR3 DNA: TGTGCCAGCAGGACACAGAAAACATTGGCTGGAAACACC.

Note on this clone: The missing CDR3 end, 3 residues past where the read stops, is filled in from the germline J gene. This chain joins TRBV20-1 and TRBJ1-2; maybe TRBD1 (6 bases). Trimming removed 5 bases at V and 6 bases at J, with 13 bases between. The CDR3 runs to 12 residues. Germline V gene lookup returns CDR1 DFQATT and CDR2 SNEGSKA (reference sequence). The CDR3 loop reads CSAPGQSDGYTF. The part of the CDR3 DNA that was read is TGCAGTGCTCCCGGACAGTCCGATGGC.

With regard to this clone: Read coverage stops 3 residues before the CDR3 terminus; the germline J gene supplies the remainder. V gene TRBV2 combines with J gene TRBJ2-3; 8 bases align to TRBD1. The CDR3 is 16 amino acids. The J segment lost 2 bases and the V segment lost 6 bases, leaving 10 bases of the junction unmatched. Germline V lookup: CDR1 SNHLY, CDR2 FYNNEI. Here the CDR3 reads CASRWGAGGITDTQYF. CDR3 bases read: TGTGCCAGCAGATGGGGGGCAGGGGGCATCACAGATACG.

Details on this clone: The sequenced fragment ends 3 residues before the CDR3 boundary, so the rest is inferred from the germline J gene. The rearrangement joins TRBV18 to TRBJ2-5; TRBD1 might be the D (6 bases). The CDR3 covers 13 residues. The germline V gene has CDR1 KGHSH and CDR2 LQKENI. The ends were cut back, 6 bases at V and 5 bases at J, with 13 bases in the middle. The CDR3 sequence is CASSPAGVETQYF. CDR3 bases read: TGTGCCAGCTCGCCCGCAGGGGTGGAGACC. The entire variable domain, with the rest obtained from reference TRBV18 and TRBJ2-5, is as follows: NAGVMQNPRHLVRRRGQEARLRCSPMKGHSHVYWYRQLPEEGLKFMVYLQKENIIDESGMPKERFSAEFPKEGPSILRIQQVVRGDSAAYFCASSPAGVETQYFGPGTRLLVL.

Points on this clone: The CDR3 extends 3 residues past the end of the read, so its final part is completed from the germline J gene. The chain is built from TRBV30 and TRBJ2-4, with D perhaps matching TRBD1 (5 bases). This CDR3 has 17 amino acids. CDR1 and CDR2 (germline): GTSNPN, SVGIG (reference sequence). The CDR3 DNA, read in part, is TGTGCCTGGAGTGCTTCTTTGTGGCAGGGAAGAAGGTATGGT. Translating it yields CAWSASLWQGRRYG. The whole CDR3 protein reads CAWSASLWQGRRYGQYF.